This T cell receptor (beta chain) was observed in a study of patients and donors after allogeneic stem cell transplantation. TCRdb called the RT-PCR reads again in MiXCR, with one record for every CDR3 protein. The table shows approximately 170,000 distinct CDR3 sequences, with approximately 28% occurring only once. Trimming shortened V by 2 bases and J by 1 base, and 11 bases separated the two germline ends. CDR3 length: 14 residues. Germline V gene sequence: CDR1 DFQATT, CDR2 SNEGSKA (reference sequence). This clonotype has only a few counts. The sample consisted of blood, either unsorted or a sorted T cell fraction (not recorded which). This clonotype originated in a human donor who was either an allogeneic HSCT recipient or a stem cell or donor lymphocyte infusion donor (not recorded which). It is not recorded whose cells these are; they may come from a transplant donor. This sequence joins TRBV20-1 and TRBJ1-1; D is uncertain. CDR3 amino acids: CSARLWTANTEAFF. CDR3 nucleotide sequence: TGCAGTGCTAGATTATGGACGGCGAACACTGAAGCTTTCTTT.